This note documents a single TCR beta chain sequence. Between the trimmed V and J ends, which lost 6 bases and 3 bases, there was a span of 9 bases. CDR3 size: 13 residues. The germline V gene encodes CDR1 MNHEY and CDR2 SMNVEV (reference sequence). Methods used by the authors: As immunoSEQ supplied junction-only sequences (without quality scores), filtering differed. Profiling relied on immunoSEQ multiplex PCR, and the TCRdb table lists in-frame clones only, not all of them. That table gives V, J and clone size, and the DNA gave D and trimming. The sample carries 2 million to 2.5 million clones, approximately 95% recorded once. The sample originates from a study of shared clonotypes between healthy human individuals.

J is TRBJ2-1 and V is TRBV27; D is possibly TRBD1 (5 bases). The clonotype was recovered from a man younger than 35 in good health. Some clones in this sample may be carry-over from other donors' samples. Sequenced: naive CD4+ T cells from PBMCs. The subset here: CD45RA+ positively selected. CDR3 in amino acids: CASSQRGYNEQFF. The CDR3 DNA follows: TGTGCCAGCAGCCAAAGGGGCTACAATGAGCAGTTCTTC.